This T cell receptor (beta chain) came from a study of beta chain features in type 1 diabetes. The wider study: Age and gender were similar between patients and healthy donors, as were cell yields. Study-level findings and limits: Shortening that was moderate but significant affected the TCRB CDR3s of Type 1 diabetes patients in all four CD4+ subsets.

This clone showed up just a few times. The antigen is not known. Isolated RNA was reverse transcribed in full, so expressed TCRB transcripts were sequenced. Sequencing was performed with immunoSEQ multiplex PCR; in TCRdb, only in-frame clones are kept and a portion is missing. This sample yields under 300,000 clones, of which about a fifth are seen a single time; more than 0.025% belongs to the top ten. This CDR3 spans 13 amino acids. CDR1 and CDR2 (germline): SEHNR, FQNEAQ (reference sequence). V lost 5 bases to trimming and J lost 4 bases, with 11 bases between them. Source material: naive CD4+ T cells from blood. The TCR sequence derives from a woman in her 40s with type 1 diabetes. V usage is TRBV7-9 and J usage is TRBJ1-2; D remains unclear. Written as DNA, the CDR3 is TGTGCCAGCAGCCGAGAGGTGGGCTATGGCTACACCTTC. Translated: CASSREVGYGYTF.